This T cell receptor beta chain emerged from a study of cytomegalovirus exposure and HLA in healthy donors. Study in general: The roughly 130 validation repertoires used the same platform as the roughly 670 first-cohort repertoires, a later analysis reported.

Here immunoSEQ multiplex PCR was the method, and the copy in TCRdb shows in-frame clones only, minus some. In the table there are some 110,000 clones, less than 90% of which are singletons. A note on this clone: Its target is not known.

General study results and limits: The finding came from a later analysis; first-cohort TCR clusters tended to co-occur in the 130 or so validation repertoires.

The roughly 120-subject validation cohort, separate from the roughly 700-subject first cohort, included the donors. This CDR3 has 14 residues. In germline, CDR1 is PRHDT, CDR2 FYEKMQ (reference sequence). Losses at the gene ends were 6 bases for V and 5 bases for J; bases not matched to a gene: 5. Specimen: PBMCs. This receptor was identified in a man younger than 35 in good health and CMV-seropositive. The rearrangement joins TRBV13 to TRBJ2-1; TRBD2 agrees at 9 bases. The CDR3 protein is CASRLSGGHNEQFF. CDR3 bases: TGTGCCAGCAGACTTAGCGGGGGACACAATGAGCAGTTCTTC.